This record covers a single T cell receptor (beta chain). PCR used 60 Vbeta primers and 13 Jbeta primers. Method: immunoSEQ multiplex PCR; TCRdb's copy keeps in-frame clones and lacks some. The sample lists about 67,000 clones; around 91% were seen once. The data were taken from a study of cytomegalovirus exposure and HLA in healthy donors. Germline loops: CDR1 MDHEN, CDR2 SYDVKM. V was clipped by 6 bases and J by 2 bases; unmatched bases: 6. The CDR3 contains 14 residues. The origin of this receptor is a woman in her thirties in good health and CMV-seropositive. The sample consisted of PBMCs. This rearrangement joins TRBV28 to TRBJ2-7; 8 nucleotides line up with TRBD1. CDR3 nucleotides: TGTGCCAGCAGAAATGACAGGGGACCCTACGAGCAGTACTTC. Translating it yields CASRNDRGPYEQYF.